This is a list of T cell receptor beta chains from one sample in a study of blood T cell repertoires in COVID-19. Profiled with immunoSEQ multiplex PCR; TCRdb holds only in-frame clones, not every one. Of around 42,000 clones in the sample, more than 75% were seen once. What was sequenced was peripheral blood. These receptors all stem from a human donor in a cohort sampled during active COVID-19. Both conserved end residues are part of each CDR3. A D gene is named only where the DNA matches it firmly.

>TRBJ1-5|TRBV19|TRBD1
CASSIDRGLNQPQHF
>TRBJ1-1|TRBV18|NA
CASSGEMNTEAFF
>TRBJ2-4|TRBV12-3/TRBV12-4|TRBD2
CASSLGSGTIQYF
>TRBJ2-3|TRBV19|NA
CASSIIQGGTDTQYF
>TRBJ2-1|TRBV28|TRBD1
CASRSIRGLWEQFF
>TRBJ1-2|TRBV2|NA
CASKQTYGYTF
>TRBJ2-7|TRBV11-2|TRBD2
CASSLGSGRAYEQYF
>TRBJ2-3|TRBV23-1|TRBD1
CASSHPPDRVNTDTQYF
>TRBJ1-2|TRBV6-6|NA
CASTHLQGPPGGYTF
>TRBJ1-4|TRBV6-1|NA
CASSGVAGATNEKLFF
>TRBJ2-2|TRBV27|NA
CASSLVRERAGELFF
>TRBJ2-7|TRBV7-2|TRBD2
CASNLAGVRRGEQYF
>TRBJ2-1|TRBV23-1|TRBD2
CASSQTSDYNEQFF
>TRBJ2-7|TRBV19|TRBD2
CASSWSGTTSYEQYF
>TRBJ2-7|TRBV7-9|NA
CASSLQDTPPYEQYF
>TRBJ2-1|TRBV15|TRBD2
CATSSGTSVYNEQFF
>TRBJ2-7|TRBV5-8|NA
CASNLGSAGPRGEQYF
>TRBJ1-6|TRBV6-4|TRBD1
CASSEWTGGTPLHF
>TRBJ1-5|TRBV28|NA
CASSNEVGEELNQPQHF
>TRBJ2-3|TRBV6-1|TRBD2
CASSEDAGGPTDTQYF
>TRBJ1-1|TRBV3-1/TRBV3-2|NA
CASSQTFSSWAFF
>TRBJ1-3|TRBV7-2|NA
CASSLGVSGNTIYF
>TRBJ2-7|TRBV20-1|NA
CSARLFEQYF
>TRBJ1-1|TRBV6-5|NA
CASRSPGNTEAFF
>TRBJ2-7|TRBV5-5|NA
CASSWGDRDTWVEQYF
>TRBJ2-2|TRBV27|TRBD2
CASSFSGSGSGELFF
>TRBJ2-1|TRBV12-3/TRBV12-4|NA
CANSLQGYNEQFF
>TRBJ2-3|TRBV18|NA
CASSPRWSGQTNTDTQYF
>TRBJ2-7|TRBV27|TRBD1
CASNRGEGDEQYF
>TRBJ2-7|TRBV19|NA
CARTRIYEQYF
>TRBJ2-4|TRBV19|TRBD2
CASRSGTSGALAKNIQYF
>TRBJ1-2|TRBV21-1|NA
CASSKALGAGGFYGYTF
>TRBJ2-7|TRBV28|NA
CASSLYRRQVGVYEQYF
>TRBJ2-6|TRBV27|NA
CASSSSGSSGANVLTF
>TRBJ2-7|TRBV19|TRBD1
CASSIGQGSDEQYF
>TRBJ1-5|TRBV7-9|NA
CASSLVGGSNQPQHF
>TRBJ2-1|TRBV4-1|NA
CASSLARNEQFF
>TRBJ1-2|TRBV24-1|NA
CATSDPALTGYGYTF
>TRBJ2-5|TRBV7-9|TRBD1
CASSPGQGFEETQYF
>TRBJ1-5|TRBV18|TRBD1
CASSPYKQGYSNQPQHF
>TRBJ1-1|TRBV5-1|TRBD1
CASSLQLDRDTEAFF